The clone carrying this T cell receptor beta chain was recorded many times. The target antigen is unknown. Arm-PCR of CDR3 regions with iRepertoire HTBI primers generated TCR beta libraries. TCRdb redid the calling of the multiplex PCR reads with MiXCR, one entry per CDR3 protein. This table has hundreds of thousands of distinct CDR3 sequences, roughly 15% appearing once. The junction had 2 bases not matched to a gene; V was cut back by 7 bases and J by 5 bases. Germline V gene data show CDR1 as MGHDK and CDR2 as SYGVNS. This CDR3 region has 13 residues. The time point denotes: newly diagnosed GD, antithyroid drugs for less than 3 months. RNA isolated from PBMCs was used to make the TCR library. The entry originates in a study of regulatory T cells in long-lasting Graves disease. Whole-study context: For a period under 3 months, newly diagnosed Graves' patients had taken antithyroid drugs.

Broader study findings: TCR diversity was lower in persistent Graves' patients than in newly diagnosed ones.

This sample also appeared in a second study, on T cells in Graves' hyperthyroidism and ophthalmopathy. According to that study: Patients having uncontrolled infection, another autoimmune disease, pregnancy or lactation were not included. Blood also held most thyroid clonotypes expanded beyond 0.001.

This receptor was taken from a woman aged 25 to 45 with Graves disease. The chain employs TRBV25-1 and TRBJ1-4, with 9 bases fitting TRBD1. The material sequenced was peripheral blood mononuclear cells (PBMCs), taken at new diagnosis, from a patient treated with antithyroid drugs. The CDR3 reads CASNRGLNEKLFF. CDR3 DNA: TGTGCCAGCAACAGGGGGCTAAATGAAAAACTGTTTTTT. The variable domain in full, with the rest retrieved from reference TRBV25-1 and TRBJ1-4, is EADIYQTPRYLVIGTGKKITLECSQTMGHDKMYWYQQDPGMELHLIHYSYGVNSTEKGDLSSESTVSRIRTEHFPLTLESARPSHTSQYLCASNRGLNEKLFFGSGTQLSVL.